This T cell receptor (beta chain) was captured in a study of T-cell reconstitution after alpha-beta-depleted transplantation in children. Using unique molecular identifiers, the investigators prepared the TCRbeta library. TCRdb processed the PCR reads anew with MiXCR; each CDR3 protein has one entry. The repertoire includes approximately 270,000 distinct CDR3 sequences, 20% to 30% of them detected once, and about 5% sits in the top ten. Study outcomes and limitations: The origin of high day-60 TCRbeta diversity in some patients lay in surviving recipient T cells and thymic progenitors.

From germline, CDR1 is MNHEY and CDR2 SMNVEV (reference sequence). CDR3 length: 18 residues. V lost 3 bases to trimming and J lost 5 bases, with 23 bases between them. To note about this clonotype: The antigen remains undetermined.

The sequence was collected from a female patient aged 2-10 years who had a stem cell transplant for congenital amegakaryocytic thrombocytopenia, so the T cells may come from the graft donor. The J gene is TRBJ2-1, the V gene TRBV27, with D maybe TRBD2 (5 bases). Sequencing used PBMCs, mostly from graft donor cells, obtained 360 days after TCRalphabeta/CD19-depleted stem cell transplant. This CDR3 is CASSLKASSGVVDNEQFF. The CDR3 DNA sequence: TGTGCCAGCAGTTTGAAGGCTAGCTCTGGAGTGGTCGACAATGAGCAGTTCTTC.